This T cell receptor (beta chain) came from a study of T cell responses to AZD1222 COVID-19 vaccine. The data were produced by immunoSEQ multiplex PCR, yet TCRdb's version contains in-frame clones alone and is incomplete. The sample shows around 130,000 clones, 88% of them seen only once. Trimming took 4 bases from V and 3 from J; bases not matched to a gene: 4. This CDR3 is built from 15 residues. CDR1 and CDR2 (germline): KGHDR, SFDVKD. This receptor was obtained from an adult who received the AZD1222 COVID-19 vaccine. The chain carries TRBV24-1 and TRBJ2-2; 7 bases align to TRBD1. The sequences come from peripheral blood, collected 28 days after the second AZD1222 dose. The CDR3 spells CATSERDRHTGELFF. The CDR3 coding sequence is TGTGCCACCAGTGAACGGGACAGACACACCGGGGAGCTGTTTTTT.